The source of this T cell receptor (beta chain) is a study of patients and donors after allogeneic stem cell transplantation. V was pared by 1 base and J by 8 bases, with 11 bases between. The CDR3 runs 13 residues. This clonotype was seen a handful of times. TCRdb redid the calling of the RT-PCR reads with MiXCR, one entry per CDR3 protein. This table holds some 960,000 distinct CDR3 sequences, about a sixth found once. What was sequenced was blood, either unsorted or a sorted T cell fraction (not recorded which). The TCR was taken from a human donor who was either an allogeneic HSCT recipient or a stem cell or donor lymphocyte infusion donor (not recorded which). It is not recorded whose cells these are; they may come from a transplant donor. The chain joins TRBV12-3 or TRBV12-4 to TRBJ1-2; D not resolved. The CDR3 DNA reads TGTGCCAGCAGTTTAGGCGCCCTGGAGGGCTACACCTTC. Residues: CASSLGALEGYTF.